This T cell receptor (beta chain) was captured in a study of blood T cell repertoires in COVID-19. During active infection, Seattle patients enrolled and were then monitored through disease. The CDR3 runs 17 residues. The germline V gene encodes CDR1 MNHEY and CDR2 SMNVEV (reference sequence). V gave up 0 bases and J gave up 0 bases, with 12 bases separating them. Source study methods: From reference gene primer amplification, estimates of nucleated cell counts were derived. Sequenced by immunoSEQ multiplex PCR; TCRdb stores in-frame clones only, minus some. Clone size and V and J calls were adopted from that table, with D and trimming inferred from the DNA. Of more than 55,000 clones listed, more than 80% are singletons.

The sequence derives from a woman aged 55-69 years with COVID-19, enrolled during active disease. The chain links TRBV27 to TRBJ1-5; maybe TRBD1 (5 bases). Material: peripheral blood. The CDR3 DNA sequence: TGTGCCAGCAGTTTATCAAGGGGAGGGAGTAGCAATCAGCCCCAGCATTTT. The encoded protein is CASSLSRGGSSNQPQHF.